Listed here is a single TCR beta chain. Its antigen is unknown. This sample was included in a study of beta chain features in type 1 diabetes. Whole-study results and caveats: Moderate but significant shortening of TCRB CDR3s was recorded in all four CD4+ subsets from Type 1 diabetes patients. The question of HLA type influencing TCRB rearrangement was one that remained unresolved here.

Expressed TCRB transcripts were sequenced, since all the RNA that had been isolated was reverse transcribed. Produced via immunoSEQ multiplex PCR; TCRdb's table is partial and in-frame only. The table has 300,000 or so clones, 13% seen once; the top ten hold about 0.016%. V lost 5 bases, J lost 0 bases, and 10 bases lay in between. Germline values: CDR1 KGHSH, CDR2 LQKENI. This CDR3 region has 14 residues. Sequencing used naive CD4+ T cells from blood. This TCR was sampled from a woman younger than 30 with type 1 diabetes. The rearrangement uses TRBV18 and TRBJ2-5; possible D gene TRBD2, 5 bases. DNA for the CDR3: TGTGCCAGCTCAACTAGGGTCAACCAAGAGACCCAGTACTTC. Protein: CASSTRVNQETQYF.